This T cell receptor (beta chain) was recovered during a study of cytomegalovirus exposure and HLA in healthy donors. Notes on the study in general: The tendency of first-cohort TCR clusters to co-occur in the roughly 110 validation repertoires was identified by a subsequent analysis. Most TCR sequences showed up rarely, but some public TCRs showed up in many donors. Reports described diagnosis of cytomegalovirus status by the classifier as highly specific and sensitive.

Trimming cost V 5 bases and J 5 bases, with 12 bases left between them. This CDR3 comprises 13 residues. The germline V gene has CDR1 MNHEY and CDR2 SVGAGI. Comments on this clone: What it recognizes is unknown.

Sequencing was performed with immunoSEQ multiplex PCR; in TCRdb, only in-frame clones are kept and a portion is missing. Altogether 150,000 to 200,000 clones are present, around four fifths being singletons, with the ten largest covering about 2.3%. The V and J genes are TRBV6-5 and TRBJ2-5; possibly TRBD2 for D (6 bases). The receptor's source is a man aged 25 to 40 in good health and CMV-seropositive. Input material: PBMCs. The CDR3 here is CASSLGGRETQYF. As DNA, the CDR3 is TGTGCCAGCAGTCTGGGAGGTAGGGAGACCCAGTACTTC.